This TCR beta chain was observed in a study of CD8 T cells in ankylosing spondylitis. Study-wide findings and caveats: Previously reported in reactive arthritis synovial fluid and blood were some of the motif variants.

From the 5' RACE reads, TCRdb called clonotypes with MiXCR, one entry per CDR3 protein. The profile shows 150,000 to 200,000 distinct CDR3 sequences, around a tenth of them singletons. The table lists this clonotype with many counts. The antigen is unknown. Germline CDR1 SGHRS, CDR2 YFSETQ. The CDR3 contains 16 residues. With 0 bases removed from V and 6 bases from J, the gap between germline ends came to 16 bases. This TCR came from a male donor with ankylosing spondylitis or in good health (not recorded which). Sequencing was done on a sample of blood, either unsorted or a sorted T cell fraction (not recorded which). The rearrangement joins TRBV5-1 to TRBJ1-3; no definite D call. In nucleotides, the CDR3 is TGCGCCAGCAGCTTGGGAGTTAGCAGGCCGGAAAACACCATATATTTT. This translates into CASSLGVSRPENTIYF.